The present entry profiles one T cell receptor beta chain with its context. Antigen: not known. V was trimmed by 1 base and J by 4 bases, leaving 13 bases between them. Germline loops: CDR1 SEHNR, CDR2 FQNEAQ (reference sequence). This CDR3 spans 15 amino acids. This sample stems from a study of CD8 T cells in Susac syndrome. CD8+ and CD4+ T cells circulating in blood were sequenced for TCR beta. The multiple sclerosis controls, all treatment-naive patients, had relapsing-remitting disease that was stable or active. cDNA came from about 0.51 to 1 ug RNA primed by random hexamers. Multiplex immunoSEQ PCR targeted 54 Vbeta and 13 Jbeta TCR beta segments. In TCRdb, the immunoSEQ multiplex PCR reads were re-called with MiXCR into one record per CDR3 protein. In the table there are hundreds of thousands of distinct CDR3 sequences, approximately 95% of which are singletons. Whole-study findings and limits: As acknowledged by the study, its TCR sequencing and HLA analysis included a relatively small number of individuals.

The chain is built from TRBV7-9 and TRBJ1-2; no clear D. The source is a human donor with multiple sclerosis. The sample was CD4+ T cells from PBMCs. CDR3 bases: TGTGCCAGCAGCTTAGGGGTCGTGCGGAGCTATGGCTACACCTTC. Translation: CASSLGVVRSYGYTF. The whole variable domain, remainder taken from reference TRBV7-9 and TRBJ1-2, is DTGVSQNPRHKITKRGQNVTFRCDPISEHNRLYWYRQTLGQGPEFLTYFQNEAQLEKSRLLSDRFSAERPKGSFSTLEIQRTEQGDSAMYLCASSLGVVRSYGYTFGSGTRLTVV.